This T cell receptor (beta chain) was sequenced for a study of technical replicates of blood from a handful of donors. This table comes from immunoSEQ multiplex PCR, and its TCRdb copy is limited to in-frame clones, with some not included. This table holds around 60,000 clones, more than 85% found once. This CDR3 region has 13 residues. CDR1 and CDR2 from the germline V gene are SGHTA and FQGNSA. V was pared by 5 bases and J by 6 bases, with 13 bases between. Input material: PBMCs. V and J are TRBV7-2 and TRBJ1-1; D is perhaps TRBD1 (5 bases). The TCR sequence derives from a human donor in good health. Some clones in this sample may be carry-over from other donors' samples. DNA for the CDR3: TGTGCCAGCAGCCGACAGAGGTCGTCTGAAGCTTTCTTT. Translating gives CASSRQRSSEAFF. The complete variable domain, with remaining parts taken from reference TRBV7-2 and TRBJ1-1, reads GAGVSQSPSNKVTEKGKDVELRCDPISGHTALYWYRQSLGQGLEFLIYFQGNSAPDKSGLPSDRFSAERTGGSVSTLTIQRTQQEDSAVYLCASSRQRSSEAFFGQGTRLTVV.